Listed here is a single T cell receptor beta chain. Membership in each cohort depended on participant-reported clinical history. The data are from a study of blood T cell repertoires in COVID-19. Whole-study context: The samples span acute and convalescent COVID-19 from the United States, Italy and Spain. PBMCs, B-cell-depleted T cells, or T cells were the source of the cDNA or gDNA that made up the material.

Profiling relied on immunoSEQ multiplex PCR, and the TCRdb table lists in-frame clones only, not all of them. The table lists 250,000 to 300,000 clones, approximately 81% of them singletons. The CDR3 extends over 16 amino acids. From germline, CDR1 is LGHNA and CDR2 YSLEER. With V trimmed by 11 bases and J by 2 bases, 11 bases remained unmatched. Sequencing input: PBMCs or T cells enriched from blood (not recorded which). The rearrangement joins TRBV4-3 to TRBJ2-1; TRBD2 matches 11 bases. This sequence was found in a woman in her forties or fifties who had been exposed to COVID-19. DNA for the CDR3: TGCGCCTCGGGGACTAGCGGTTTTAGTCCCTACAATGAGCAGTTCTTC. Its protein is CASGTSGFSPYNEQFF.